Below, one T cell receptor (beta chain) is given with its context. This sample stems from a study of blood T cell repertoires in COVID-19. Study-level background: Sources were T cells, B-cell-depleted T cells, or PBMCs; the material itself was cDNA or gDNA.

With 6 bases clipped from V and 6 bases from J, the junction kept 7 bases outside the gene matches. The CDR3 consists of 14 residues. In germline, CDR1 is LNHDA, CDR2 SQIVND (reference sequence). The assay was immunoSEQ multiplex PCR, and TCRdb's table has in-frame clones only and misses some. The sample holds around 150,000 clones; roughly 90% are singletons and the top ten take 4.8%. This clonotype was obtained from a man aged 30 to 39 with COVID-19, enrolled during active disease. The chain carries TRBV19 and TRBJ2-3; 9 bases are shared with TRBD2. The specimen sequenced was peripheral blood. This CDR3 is CASSPGLATDTQYF. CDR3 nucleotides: TGTGCCAGTAGCCCGGGACTAGCAACCGATACGCAGTATTTT. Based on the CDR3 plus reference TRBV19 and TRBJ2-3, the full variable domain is DGGITQSPKYLFRKEGQNVTLSCEQNLNHDAMYWYRQDPGQGLRLIYYSQIVNDFQKGDIAEGYSVSREKKESFPLTVTSAQKNPTAFYLCASSPGLATDTQYFGPGTRLTVL.